The present entry profiles one T cell receptor beta chain with its context. Its antigen target is currently unknown. Qualities for individual bases were not recorded, and no much larger clone is one base off. This record comes from a study of identical twins listed by TCRdb under 2016. Regarding the complete study: TCR alpha and beta repertoires from monozygotic twins, unrelated adults of various ages and cord blood were deep-sequenced to test whether fetal clonotypes persist. To rule out contamination, the twin experiments were replicated at different times with different library preparation protocols. Broader findings and caveats from the paper: Compared with coincidental sharing between unrelated individuals, out-of-frame TCR alpha sequences shared between twins showed an excess of sequences with low generation probability. A weaker excess of twin sharing was found in beta out-of-frame sequences because the signal-to-noise ratio was lowered by fewer shared sequences. Because the same donors could not be followed over many years, the conclusions depended on cross-sectional statistical analysis. Abundant cord blood beta clonotypes had fewer insertions, young adult naive repertoires showed a similar but weaker trend, and memory repertoires showed no such trend. In monozygotic twins, recombination models systematically underestimated out-of-frame TCR alpha sharing, but the models matched the sharing seen between unrelated individuals. Invariant T cells such as MAIT and iNKT could partly confound zero-insertion analyses, though diverse VJ usage argued against this for most clonotypes.

To prepare the library, 5' RACE was applied. TCRdb records Illumina HiSeq 2000 as the sequencer. A universal primer binding site was introduced by template switching, and a unique molecular identifier was present in the final cDNA, enabling accurate counting of TCR cDNA molecules. First-strand cDNA for TCR alpha and beta chains was synthesized from specific primers in the conserved constant-segment region. To control for contamination, every cDNA library was double barcoded, receiving both a SMART-Mk sample barcode and Illumina barcodes. Two successive PCR steps introduced TruSeq adapter sequences along with Illumina sample barcodes. TCR alpha and beta cDNA libraries were sequenced on the Illumina HiSeq platform with custom primers. In the original analysis: Unique molecular identifiers were extracted from raw reads with MiGEC, and CDR3 positions were determined with MiXCR. For each individual, recombination models were inferred using an EM algorithm with the repgenHMM and IGoR tools. Shared clonotypes were analyzed with the tcR package in R, and sharing was normalized by the product of cloneset sizes. Out-of-frame nonproductive sequences were analyzed to study raw recombination free of thymic and clonal selection effects. TCRdb's own reprocessing of the public reads used fastp at Q25 and MiXCR and kept productive beta chains. Identical CDR3 proteins give one entry, which carries the most common genes and DNA. TCRdb's processing, not the authors', yielded these V and J calls. The sample table lists approximately 680,000 distinct CDR3 sequences, roughly 6.6% of them with a count of one. The ten largest clones add up to 1.6% of the sample.

CDR1 and CDR2 were assigned from the germline V gene (reference sequence) as SEHNR and FQNEAQ. The CDR3 measures 15 amino acids from cysteine to phenylalanine. The read is trimmed to its CDR3 DNA, 45 bases read in frame from base 1. Trimming costs V 3 bases and J 0 bases, and their ends lie 8 bases apart. Only healthy Caucasian donors were included. The twin cohort comprised three pairs of female monozygotic twins, all aged about 18 to 30 years. The RNA used for TCR libraries was isolated from peripheral blood mononuclear cells. This sample was shared with a second study, whose subject was yellow fever vaccine responses in identical twins. From the second report: The authors reported that the T cell response to vaccination in identical twins appeared partly convergent and partly personalized. In the study, vaccine-responding T cell clones were precisely tracked in identical twins.

The sequence was obtained from a young woman in good health. The sequencing sample was made of PBMCs. The sequence is built from TRBV7-9 and TRBJ2-2; the D gene assignment is ambiguous. The nucleotides read TGTGCCAGCAGCTTTACGGGCCCGAACACCGGGGAGCTGTTTTTT. Its product reads: CASSFTGPNTGELFF.